This T cell receptor (beta chain) was found in a study of CD8+ T cells in alopecia areata. In the study overall: Percent of scalp involved defined treated patients' severity scores.

Study-wide results and limits: Throughout tofacitinib, many expanded lesional clones continued to persist in scalp and blood.

The treatment is: oral pan-JAK inhibitor, 5-10 mg twice daily. Regarding this clone: Its antigen is unidentified.

With V trimmed by 8 bases and J by 4 bases, 6 bases remained unmatched. The germline V gene has CDR1 SNHLY and CDR2 FYNNEI. The CDR3 contains 13 residues. It was cDNA, reverse transcribed from extracted RNA, that served as the sequencing template. The method was immunoSEQ multiplex PCR; TCRdb's version includes in-frame clones alone and lacks a portion of them. This sample has about 200,000 clones, with 60% to 70% found just once. This chain joins TRBV2 and TRBJ1-1, with TRBD1 matching 8 bases. The TCR comes from a human donor with alopecia areata. The sample here was CD4+ T cells sorted from blood, taken at week 4, from a patient treated with tofacitinib. This CDR3 reads CASGGQGSTEAFF. DNA for the CDR3: TGTGCCAGCGGTGGACAGGGTTCCACTGAAGCTTTCTTT.